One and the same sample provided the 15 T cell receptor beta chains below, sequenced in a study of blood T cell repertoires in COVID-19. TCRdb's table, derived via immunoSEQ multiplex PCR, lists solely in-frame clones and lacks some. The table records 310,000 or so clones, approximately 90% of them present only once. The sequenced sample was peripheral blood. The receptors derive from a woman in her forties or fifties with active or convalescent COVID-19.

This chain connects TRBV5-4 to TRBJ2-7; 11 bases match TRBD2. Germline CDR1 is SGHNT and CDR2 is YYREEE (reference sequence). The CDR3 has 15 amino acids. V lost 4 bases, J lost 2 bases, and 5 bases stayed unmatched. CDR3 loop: CASSGGTSGPYEQYF. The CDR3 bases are TGTGCCAGCAGCGGCGGGACTAGCGGACCCTACGAGCAGTACTTC.

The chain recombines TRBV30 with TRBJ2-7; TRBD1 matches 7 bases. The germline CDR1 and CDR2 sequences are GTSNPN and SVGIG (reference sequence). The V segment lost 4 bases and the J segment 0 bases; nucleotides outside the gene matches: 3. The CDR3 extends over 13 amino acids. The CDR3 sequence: CAWKWDSSYEQYF. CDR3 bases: TGTGCCTGGAAATGGGACAGCTCCTACGAGCAGTACTTC.

The CDR3 loop is CAGGAGFDNEQFF. DNA of the CDR3: TGTGCCGGCGGAGCGGGATTTGACAATGAGCAGTTCTTC. The chain employs TRBV10-3 and TRBJ2-1, with 7 bases that match TRBD2. Germline CDR1 is ENHRY and CDR2 is SYGVKD. This CDR3 has 13 amino acids. The V gene end was trimmed by 11 bases and the J gene end by 5 bases; junction bases not matched to a gene: 9.

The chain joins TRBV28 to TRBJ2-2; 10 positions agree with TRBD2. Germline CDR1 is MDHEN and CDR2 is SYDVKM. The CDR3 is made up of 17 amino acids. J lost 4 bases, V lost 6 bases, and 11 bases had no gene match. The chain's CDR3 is CASRSRASGSSTGELFF. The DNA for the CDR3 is TGTGCCAGCAGGAGCCGGGCTAGCGGGAGTAGCACCGGGGAGCTGTTTTTT.

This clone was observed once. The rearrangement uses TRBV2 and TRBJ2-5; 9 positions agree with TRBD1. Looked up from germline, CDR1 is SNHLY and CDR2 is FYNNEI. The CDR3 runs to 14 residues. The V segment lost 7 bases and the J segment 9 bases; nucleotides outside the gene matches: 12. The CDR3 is CASKRGQGLEAQYF. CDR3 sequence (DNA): TGTGCCAGCAAGAGGGGACAGGGACTGGAGGCCCAGTACTTC.

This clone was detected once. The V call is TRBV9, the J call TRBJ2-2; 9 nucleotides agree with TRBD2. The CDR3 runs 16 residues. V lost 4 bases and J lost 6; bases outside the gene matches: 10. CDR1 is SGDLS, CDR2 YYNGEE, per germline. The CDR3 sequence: CASSSRAGGAPGELFF. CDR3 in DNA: TGTGCCAGCAGCTCCCGCGCGGGGGGGGCTCCCGGGGAGCTGTTTTTT.

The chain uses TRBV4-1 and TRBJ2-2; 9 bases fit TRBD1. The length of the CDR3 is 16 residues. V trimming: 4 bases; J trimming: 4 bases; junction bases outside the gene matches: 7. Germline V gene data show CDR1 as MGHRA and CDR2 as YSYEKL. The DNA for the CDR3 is TGCGCCAGCAGCCGGAACAGGGGGCGCAGCACCGGGGAGCTGTTTTTT. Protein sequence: CASSRNRGRSTGELFF.

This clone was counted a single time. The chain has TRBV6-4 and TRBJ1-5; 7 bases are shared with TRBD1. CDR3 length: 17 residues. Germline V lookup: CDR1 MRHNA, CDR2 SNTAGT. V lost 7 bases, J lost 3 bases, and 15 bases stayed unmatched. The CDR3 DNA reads TGTGCCAGCAATATAGGAGGGACAGACCCCTTCAATCAGCCCCAGCATTTT. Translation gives CASNIGGTDPFNQPQHF.

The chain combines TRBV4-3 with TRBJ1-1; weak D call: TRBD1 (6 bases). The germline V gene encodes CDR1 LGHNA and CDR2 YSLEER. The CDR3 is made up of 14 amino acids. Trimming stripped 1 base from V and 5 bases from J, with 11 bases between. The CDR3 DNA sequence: TGCGCCAGCAGCCAAGTCAGGGGTGCGACTGAAGCTTTCTTT. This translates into CASSQVRGATEAFF.

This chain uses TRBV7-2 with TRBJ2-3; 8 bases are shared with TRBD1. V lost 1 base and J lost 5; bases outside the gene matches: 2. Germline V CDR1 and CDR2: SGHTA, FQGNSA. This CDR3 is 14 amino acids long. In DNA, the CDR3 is TGTGCCAGCAGCTTAGGCAGGGGGCAAGATACGCAGTATTTT. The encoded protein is CASSLGRGQDTQYF.

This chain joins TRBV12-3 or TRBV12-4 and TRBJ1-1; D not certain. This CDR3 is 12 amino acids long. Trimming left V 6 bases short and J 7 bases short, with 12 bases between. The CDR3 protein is CASSRTGNEAFF. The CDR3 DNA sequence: TGTGCCAGCAGCCGGACTGGGAATGAAGCTTTCTTT.

Here the CDR3 reads CASSSDRGLDYGYTF. The CDR3 DNA follows: TGTGCCAGCAGCTCCGACAGGGGTCTGGACTATGGCTACACCTTC. V gene TRBV7-6 combines with J gene TRBJ1-2, with 8 nucleotides matching TRBD1. CDR3 size: 15 residues. V lost 4 bases, J lost 3 bases, and 7 bases stayed unmatched. Germline CDR1 is SGHVS and CDR2 is FNYEAQ. Based on the CDR3 plus reference TRBV7-6 and TRBJ1-2, the full variable domain is GAGVSQSPRYKVTKRGQDVALRCDPISGHVSLYWYRQALGQGPEFLTYFNYEAQQDKSGLPNDRFSAERPEGSISTLTIQRTEQRDSAMYRCASSSDRGLDYGYTFGSGTRLTVV.

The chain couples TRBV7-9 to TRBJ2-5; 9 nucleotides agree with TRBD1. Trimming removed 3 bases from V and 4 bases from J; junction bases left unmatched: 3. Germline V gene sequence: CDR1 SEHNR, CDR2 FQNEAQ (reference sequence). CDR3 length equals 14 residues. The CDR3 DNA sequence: TGTGCCAGCAGCTTGGGACAGGGTTCAGAGACCCAGTACTTC. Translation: CASSLGQGSETQYF.

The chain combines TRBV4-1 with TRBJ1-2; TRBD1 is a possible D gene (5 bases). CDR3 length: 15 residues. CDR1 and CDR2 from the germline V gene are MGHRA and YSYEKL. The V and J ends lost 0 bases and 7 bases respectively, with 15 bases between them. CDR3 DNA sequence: TGCGCCAGCAGCCAAGAGGGGGGATCTATGTCTGGCTACACCTTC. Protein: CASSQEGGSMSGYTF.

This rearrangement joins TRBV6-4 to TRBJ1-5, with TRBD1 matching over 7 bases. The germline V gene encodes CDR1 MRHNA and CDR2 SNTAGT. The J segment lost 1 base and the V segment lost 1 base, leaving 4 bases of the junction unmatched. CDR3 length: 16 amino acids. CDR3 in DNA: TGTGCCAGCAGTGACTGTATGACAGGGAGCAATCAGCCCCAGCATTTT. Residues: CASSDCMTGSNQPQHF.